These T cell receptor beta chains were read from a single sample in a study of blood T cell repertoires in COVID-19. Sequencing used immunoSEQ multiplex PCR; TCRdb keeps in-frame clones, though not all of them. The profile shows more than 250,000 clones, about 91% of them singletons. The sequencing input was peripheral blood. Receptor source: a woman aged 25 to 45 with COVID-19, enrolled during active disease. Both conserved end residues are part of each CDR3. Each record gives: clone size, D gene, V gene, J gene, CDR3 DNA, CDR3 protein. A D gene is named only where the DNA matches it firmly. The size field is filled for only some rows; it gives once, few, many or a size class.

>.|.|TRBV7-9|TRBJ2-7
TGTGCCAGCAGCTTTTCAGGGGAAGACTACGAGCAGTACTTC
CASSFSGEDYEQYF
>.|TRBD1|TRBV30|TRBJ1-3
TGTGCCTGGAGTGTTTGGACAGGGGGAAACACCATATATTTT
CAWSVWTGGNTIYF
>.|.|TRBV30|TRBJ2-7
TGTGCCTGGAGTGTGGAGGCTAGCGAGCAGTACTTC
CAWSVEASEQYF
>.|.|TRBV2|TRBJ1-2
TGTGCCAGCAGTGTTTTGGGCATCTGGTACACCTTC
CASSVLGIWYTF
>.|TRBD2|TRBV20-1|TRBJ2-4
TGCAGTGCTAGTGGCGGGGGGGCCAAAAACATTCAGTACTTC
CSASGGGAKNIQYF
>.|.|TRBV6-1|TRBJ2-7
TGTGCCAGCAGTGAAGTCCTAGGCGGCAGACCCACCTCCTACGAGCAGTACTTC
CASSEVLGGRPTSYEQYF
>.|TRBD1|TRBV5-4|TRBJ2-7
TGTGCCAGCAGCTCCATTGGACAGGCTCCTTCTACCTCCTACGAGCAGTACTTC
CASSSIGQAPSTSYEQYF
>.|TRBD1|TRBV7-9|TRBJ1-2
TGTGCCAGCAGCTTAGTGACCTCCATCCCAGGGGGCAACTATGGCTACACCTTC
CASSLVTSIPGGNYGYTF
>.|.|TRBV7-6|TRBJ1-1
TGTGCCAGCAGCTTAAGGGCCCTTGACAGGAACACTGAAGCTTTCTTT
CASSLRALDRNTEAFF
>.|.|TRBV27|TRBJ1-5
TGTGCCAGCAGTTTATCTGGGGCTGACTGGGGCAATCAGCCCCAGCATTTT
CASSLSGADWGNQPQHF
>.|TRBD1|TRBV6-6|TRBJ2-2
TGTGCCAGCAGTTCTTCAGGGACAGGGGGATCCGGGGAGCTGTTTTTT
CASSSSGTGGSGELFF
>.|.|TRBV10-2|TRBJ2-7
TGCGCCAGCAGTGAGGATCCAGGGTACGAGCAGTACTTC
CASSEDPGYEQYF
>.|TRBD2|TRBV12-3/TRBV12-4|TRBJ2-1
TGTGCCAGCAGTTTACTAGCGGGGGCCCCGGGGTTCTTC
CASSLLAGAPGFF
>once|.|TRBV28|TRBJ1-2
TGTGCCAGCCGGGGGGGGGCGCGAGGCTACACCTTC
CASRGGARGYTF
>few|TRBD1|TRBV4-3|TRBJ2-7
TGCGCCAGCAGCCAAGATCACAGGGGCCTTAGCGAGCAGTACTTC
CASSQDHRGLSEQYF
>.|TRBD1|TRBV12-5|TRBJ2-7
TGTGCTAGTGGTCCCCCCCGACAGGGGTTCTACGAGCAGTACTTC
CASGPPRQGFYEQYF
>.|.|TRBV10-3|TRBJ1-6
TGTGCCATCAGTGACGCGGGGTCCCTCCACTTT
CAISDAGSLHF
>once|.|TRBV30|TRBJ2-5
TGTGCCTGGAGTGTATTACTATTCGGCGGAGAGACCCAGTACTTC
CAWSVLLFGGETQYF
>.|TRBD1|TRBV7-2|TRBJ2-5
TGTGCCAGCAGCTTAGCCATTTCAGGGGGACAAGAGACCCAGTACTTC
CASSLAISGGQETQYF
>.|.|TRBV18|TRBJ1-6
TGTGCCAGCTCACCACGTCAGGGCGGATATAATTCACCCCTCCACTTT
CASSPRQGGYNSPLHF
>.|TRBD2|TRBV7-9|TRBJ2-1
TGTGCCAGCAGCTTCCTAGCGGGGGCATACAATGAGCAGTTCTTC
CASSFLAGAYNEQFF
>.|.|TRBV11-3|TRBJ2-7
TGTGCCAGCAGCTTAGTGCCGACATCCTACGAGCAGTACTTC
CASSLVPTSYEQYF
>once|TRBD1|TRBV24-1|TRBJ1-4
TGTGCCCCCGGGACAGTAATACTATATGAAAAACTGTTTTTT
CAPGTVILYEKLFF
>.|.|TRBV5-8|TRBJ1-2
TGTGCCAGCAGCCTGGACGGGGATAACTATGGCTACACCTTC
CASSLDGDNYGYTF
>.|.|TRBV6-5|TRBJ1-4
TGTGCCAGCAGTTATGGGAGGATCAATGAAAAACTGTTTTTT
CASSYGRINEKLFF
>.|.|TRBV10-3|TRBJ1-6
TGTGCCATCAGTGCCGCTCTAAATTCACCCCTCCACTTT
CAISAALNSPLHF
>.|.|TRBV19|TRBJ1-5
TGTGCCAGTAGTATAGATTTTGGGCAACCCAATCAGCCCCAGCATTTT
CASSIDFGQPNQPQHF
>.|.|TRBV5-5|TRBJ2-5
TGTGCCAGCAGCCCCCTCCAAGAGACCCAGTACTTC
CASSPLQETQYF
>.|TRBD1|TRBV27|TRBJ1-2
TGTGCCAGCACCTCCGGCAACACAGGGGCGAACTATGGCTACACCTTC
CASTSGNTGANYGYTF
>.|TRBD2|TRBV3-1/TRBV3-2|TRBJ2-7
TGTGCCAGCAGCTACTCCCCGGGGGGACGGCGGGAGCAGTACTTC
CASSYSPGGRREQYF
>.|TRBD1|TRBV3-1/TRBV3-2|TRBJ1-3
TGTGCCAGCAGCTTAAGGACAGGGGGCTTCGGAAACACCATATATTTT
CASSLRTGGFGNTIYF
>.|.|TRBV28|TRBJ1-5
TGTGCCAGCAGTTTAGTTTCGGGAAGCAATCAGCCCCAGCATTTT
CASSLVSGSNQPQHF
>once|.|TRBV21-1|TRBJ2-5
TGTGCCAGCAGCAAAGCGCGCGGGGGAGGACAAGAGACCCAGTACTTC
CASSKARGGGQETQYF
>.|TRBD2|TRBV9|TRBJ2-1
TGTGCCAGCCAGCGGGGGGGCTCCTACAATGAGCAGTTCTTC
CASQRGGSYNEQFF
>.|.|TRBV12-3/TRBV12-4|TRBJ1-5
TGTGCCAGCAGTCTTGAAGCGAATCAGCCCCAGCATTTT
CASSLEANQPQHF
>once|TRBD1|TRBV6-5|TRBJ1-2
TGTGCCAGCAGACGCGGGACAGGGAGAAACTATGGCTACACCTTC
CASRRGTGRNYGYTF
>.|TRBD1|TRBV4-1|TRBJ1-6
TGCGCCAGCAGCCAAGAACCAGGGGGCTCTCTCACCCTCCACTTT
CASSQEPGGSLTLHF
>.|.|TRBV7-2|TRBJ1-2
TGTGCCAGCAGCGTTGACAGATACTATGGCTACACCTTC
CASSVDRYYGYTF
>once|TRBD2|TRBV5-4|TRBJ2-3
TGTGCCAGCAGCCCAGCCGGGACTATTTTTATAGATACGCAGTATTTT
CASSPAGTIFIDTQYF
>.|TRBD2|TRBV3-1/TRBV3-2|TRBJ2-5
TGTGCCAGCAGCCAAGCCAGCGGGGGAGAGACCCAGTACTTC
CASSQASGGETQYF
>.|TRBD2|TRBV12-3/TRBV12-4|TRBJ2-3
TGTGCCAGCGTGATAGCGGGGGTAGATACGCAGTATTTT
CASVIAGVDTQYF
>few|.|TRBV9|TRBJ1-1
TGTGCCAGCAGCGCTTACGGGAATCCTAACACTGAAGCTTTCTTT
CASSAYGNPNTEAFF
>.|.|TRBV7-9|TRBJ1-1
TGTGCCAGCAGCTTTGTCTCCACGGGGACTGAAGCTTTCTTT
CASSFVSTGTEAFF
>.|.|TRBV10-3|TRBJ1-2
TGTGCCATCAGTGAGGGGCCAGGGCGGAACTATGGCTACACCTTC
CAISEGPGRNYGYTF
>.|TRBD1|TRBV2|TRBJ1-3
TGTGCCAGCAATGGACAGGGAAGAAACACCATATATTTT
CASNGQGRNTIYF
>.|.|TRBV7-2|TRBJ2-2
TGTGCCAGCAGCTTAACTACGAACACCGGGGAGCTGTTTTTT
CASSLTTNTGELFF
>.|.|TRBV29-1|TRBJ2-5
TGCAGCGTTGCCCCAACTTTACAAGAGACCCAGTACTTC
CSVAPTLQETQYF
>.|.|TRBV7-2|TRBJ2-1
TGTGCCAGCAGCTTCGCCGGGGGGCGTAATGAGCAGTTCTTC
CASSFAGGRNEQFF
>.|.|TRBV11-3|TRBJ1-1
TGTGCCAGCGGGGAGGACGGCGGTGAAGCTTTCTTT
CASGEDGGEAFF
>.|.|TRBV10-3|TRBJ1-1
TGTGCCATCAGTGATTCCGACAGTGAAGCTTTCTTT
CAISDSDSEAFF
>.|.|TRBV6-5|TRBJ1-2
TGTGCCAGCAGTTACTCGGGGGGTACACCCTTCTGGGGCTACACCTTC
CASSYSGGTPFWGYTF
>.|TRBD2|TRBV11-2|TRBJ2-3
TGTGTGGTGCAGCGGGGGGTCACAGATACGCAGTATTTT
CVVQRGVTDTQYF
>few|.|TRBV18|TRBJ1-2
TGTGCCAGCTCACCGGGACACTTCTATGGCTACACCTTC
CASSPGHFYGYTF
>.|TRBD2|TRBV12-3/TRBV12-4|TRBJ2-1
TGTGCCAGCAGTTTTTGGGGGGGCAATGAGCAGTTCTTC
CASSFWGGNEQFF
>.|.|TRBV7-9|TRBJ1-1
TGTGCCAGCAGCTTAAGGGTGGAGGACACTGAAGCTTTCTTT
CASSLRVEDTEAFF
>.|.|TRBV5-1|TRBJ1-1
TGCGCCAGCAGCTTGAGTGGCATTATGAACACTGAAGCTTTCTTT
CASSLSGIMNTEAFF
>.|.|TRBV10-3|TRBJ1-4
TGTGCCATCAGTGAGTCGGGCGAAAAACTGTTTTTT
CAISESGEKLFF